This T cell receptor (beta chain) was identified in a study of response to subunit inactivated influenza vaccine (dated by TCRdb to 2016 to 2019). Some background on the complete study: To follow how T cells responded to a trivalent subunit inactivated influenza vaccine, the researchers relied on deep quantitative profiling of the T cell receptor repertoire. Beyond this particular receptor, the publication reports: According to the authors, only a limited number of new T cells may be recruited by each seasonal influenza vaccination.

The trim is 1 base for V and 6 bases for J, with a gap of 13 bases between the germline ends. Sequences LGHDT (CDR1) and YNNKEL (CDR2) are obtained from the germline V gene (reference sequence). Its CDR3 holds 15 amino acids, cysteine through phenylalanine. The sequence is cut down to CDR3 DNA, 45 bases in frame from base 1. This clonotype was observed a handful of times. It lacks a known antigen. One base away there is no much larger clone; base qualities are not given. Libraries were constructed by RT-PCR. Sequencer: Illumina HiSeq 2500. TCRdb ran its own pipeline on the public reads, namely fastp trimming at Q25 and MiXCR clone calling, and kept in-frame beta chains. Identical CDR3 protein sequences are pooled into one entry, listed with their most common genes and DNA. The sample records about 500,000 distinct CDR3 sequences, 15% to 20% of which are singletons. Around 3% of the sample goes to the ten largest clones.

This sequence uses TRBV3-1 and TRBJ2-1; the D gene is possibly TRBD1 or TRBD2, each agreeing over 5 bases. This sequence was found in a man aged 50-75 years who received an inactivated influenza vaccine. Donor details come from another sample of the same person, matched by shared clones. The sequences come from CD4+ T cells sorted from PBMCs, collected less than 30 months after vaccination. The DNA reads TGTGCCAGCAGCCAAGGGGACCGCCCTCTCAATGAGCAGTTCTTC. Translated, this is CASSQGDRPLNEQFF.